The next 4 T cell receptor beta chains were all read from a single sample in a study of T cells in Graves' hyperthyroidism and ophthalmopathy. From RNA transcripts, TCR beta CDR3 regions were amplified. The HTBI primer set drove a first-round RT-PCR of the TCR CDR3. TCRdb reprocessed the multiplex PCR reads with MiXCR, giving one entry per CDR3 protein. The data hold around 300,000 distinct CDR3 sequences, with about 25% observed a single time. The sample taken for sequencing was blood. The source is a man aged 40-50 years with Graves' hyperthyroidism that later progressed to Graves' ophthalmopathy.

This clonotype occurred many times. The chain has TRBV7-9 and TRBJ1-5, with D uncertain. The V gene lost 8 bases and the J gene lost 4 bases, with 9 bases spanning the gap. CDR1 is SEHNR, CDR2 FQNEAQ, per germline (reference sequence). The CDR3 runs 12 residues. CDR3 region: CASGWENQPQHF. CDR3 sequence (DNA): TGTGCCAGCGGTTGGGAGAATCAGCCCCAGCATTTT.

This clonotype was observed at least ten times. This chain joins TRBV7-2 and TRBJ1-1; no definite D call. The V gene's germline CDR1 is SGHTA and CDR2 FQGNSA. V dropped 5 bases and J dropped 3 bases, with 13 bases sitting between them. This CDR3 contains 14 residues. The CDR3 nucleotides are TGTGCCAGCAGCCAGGCACTTCGATACACTGAAGCTTTCTTT. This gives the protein CASSQALRYTEAFF. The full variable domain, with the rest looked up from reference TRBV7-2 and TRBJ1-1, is GAGVSQSPSNKVTEKGKDVELRCDPISGHTALYWYRQSLGQGLEFLIYFQGNSAPDKSGLPSDRFSAERTGGSVSTLTIQRTQQEDSAVYLCASSQALRYTEAFFGQGTRLTVV.

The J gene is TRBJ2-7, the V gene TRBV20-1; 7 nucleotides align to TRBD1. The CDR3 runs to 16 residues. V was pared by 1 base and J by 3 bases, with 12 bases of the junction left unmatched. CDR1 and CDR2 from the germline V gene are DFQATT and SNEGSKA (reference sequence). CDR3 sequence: CSARGLTGSVNYEQYF. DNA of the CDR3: TGCAGTGCTAGAGGCTTGACAGGGAGTGTAAACTACGAGCAGTACTTC.

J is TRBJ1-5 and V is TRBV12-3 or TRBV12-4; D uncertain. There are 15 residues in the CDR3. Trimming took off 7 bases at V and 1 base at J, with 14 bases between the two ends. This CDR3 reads CASTLTAGSNQPQHF. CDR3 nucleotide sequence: TGTGCCAGCACTCTAACGGCGGGGAGCAATCAGCCCCAGCATTTT.